These T cell receptor beta chains were read from a single sample in a study of T cells expressing NK-cell markers. TCRdb reprocessed the 5' RACE reads and keeps a single row for each CDR3 protein, giving no DNA. The sample table includes about 460,000 distinct CDR3 sequences. Specimen: blood T cells: a sorted CD56 or NKG2C T cell subset, CD4+ or CD8+ T cells, or bulk PBMC T cells (not recorded which). These receptors came from a woman aged 45-65 years in good health. Each CDR3 is given with its conserved first and last residue.

V	J	CDR3
TRBV5-4	TRBJ2-3	CASSLAPATSDTDTQYF
TRBV11-2	TRBJ2-1	CASSHLGAGEDEQFF
TRBV7-8	TRBJ2-1	CASSPSGSLSYNEQFF
TRBV5-1	TRBJ1-1	CASSWVRGAEAFF
TRBV20-1	TRBJ2-3	CSARVTEPSQYF
TRBV10-3	TRBJ1-2	CAISRAEAGEAGYTF
TRBV7-9	TRBJ2-7	CASSLEAGAAYEQYF
TRBV12-3/TRBV12-4	TRBJ2-5	CASSLAGAGASGYQETQYF
TRBV12-3/TRBV12-4	TRBJ1-2	CASSFSTGDYLWGYTF
TRBV10-3	TRBJ1-3	CAISLGRDGNTIYF
TRBV6-1	TRBJ2-5	CASKSGTYQETQYF
TRBV10-2	TRBJ2-7	CASRLQGESYEQYF
TRBV7-3	TRBJ2-1	CASSPGGQVMPNNEQFF
TRBV7-3	TRBJ2-5	CASSLGSSPGQETQYF
TRBV6-5	TRBJ1-2	CASSLRGAVYTF
TRBV12-3/TRBV12-4	TRBJ2-5	CASGDPAGGEKTQYF
TRBV7-9	TRBJ2-7	CASSPWGGGEFASYEQYF
TRBV6-2/TRBV6-3	TRBJ2-5	CASSRRLTGEGETQYF
TRBV10-2	TRBJ2-5	CASSESPTETQYF
TRBV29-1	TRBJ1-1	CSVVTTGSRTEAFF
TRBV5-1	TRBJ2-1	CASSLGSGRATEQFF
TRBV6-6	TRBJ2-1	CASSLAGGGDNEQFF
TRBV20-1	TRBJ2-7	CSASGTPPREQYF
TRBV6-5	TRBJ2-5	CASSYKALETQYF
TRBV10-3	TRBJ2-2	CAISGTQVTGELFF
TRBV7-8	TRBJ2-4	CASTPGLAEGGAKNIQYF
TRBV7-3	TRBJ2-7	CASSLTGVKHEQYF
TRBV5-1	TRBJ2-1	CASSLGQLAGYNEQFF
TRBV5-1	TRBJ1-1	CASSLADRGGTEAFF
TRBV11-2	TRBJ2-4	CASSPYSGRRHRGMENIQYF
TRBV4-1	TRBJ1-1	CASSQIGFGTEAFF
TRBV7-3	TRBJ2-1	CASSVSGAGAMNEQFF
TRBV5-1	TRBJ2-5	CASSLPGRIEGETQYF
TRBV29-1	TRBJ2-7	CSVVVLLTSREQYF
TRBV5-1	TRBJ2-3	CASSIGTGTSTDTQYF
TRBV7-9	TRBJ2-2	CASSQSRRGRGTGELFF
TRBV3-1	TRBJ2-1	CASSPPPDRPSYNEQFF
TRBV5-1	TRBJ2-2	CATGRGTNTGELFF
TRBV7-2	TRBJ1-5	CASSTGGQGQPQHF
TRBV5-1	TRBJ2-3	CASQNPRENTDTQYF
TRBV12-3/TRBV12-4	TRBJ2-3	CASSLLKGHWVAQYF
TRBV20-1	TRBJ2-1	CSANLRRAGGYEQFF
TRBV3-1	TRBJ1-2	CASSQEQGRTF
TRBV9	TRBJ2-1	CASAGGGTSAYNEQFF
TRBV5-6	TRBJ1-4	CASRGAAPTNEKLFF
TRBV27	TRBJ2-3	CASRFRNVRGDTQYF
TRBV20-1	TRBJ2-1	CSVASGTSYNEQFF
TRBV20-1	TRBJ2-5	CSARAFGPVEETQYF
TRBV9	TRBJ1-4	CASSVVYTEYEKLFF
TRBV3-1	TRBJ2-1	CASSLRSGTSGRGGTVF
TRBV7-3	TRBJ2-3	CASSTYREGDTQYF
TRBV20-1	TRBJ1-2	CSASGAASSNYGYTF
TRBV20-1	TRBJ2-1	CSAPPAGVGGEQFF
TRBV4-2	TRBJ2-2	CASSLEPAGELFF
TRBV27	TRBJ2-7	CASSFTPRQEQYF